This is a list of T cell receptor beta chains from one sample in a study of cytomegalovirus exposure and HLA in healthy donors. Only in-frame clones appear in the TCRdb table, and some are missing; sequencing was by immunoSEQ multiplex PCR. The sample yields 85,000 to 95,000 clones, around 68% seen once. The sequencing sample was made of PBMCs. Source of these receptors: a young man in good health and CMV-seropositive. The CDR3 runs from the conserved cysteine through the conserved F or W. A D gene is named only where the DNA matches it firmly. The size of a clone is reported for some rows only, either as once, few or many, or as a class for expanded clones.

d_gene	abundance	v_gene	j_gene	CDR3nt	CDR3aa
-	few	TRBV6-1	TRBJ2-4	TGTGCCAGCAGTGAAATGGGGAGCGGGAAAAACATTCAGTACTTC	CASSEMGSGKNIQYF
-	few	TRBV5-8	TRBJ2-4	TGTGCCAGCAGCTTGGGACAGTTCATTCAGTACTTC	CASSLGQFIQYF
TRBD1	-	TRBV6-1	TRBJ2-6	TGTGCCAGCAGTGAGACAGGGGGCTCTGGGGCCAACGTCCTGACTTTC	CASSETGGSGANVLTF
-	-	TRBV10-3	TRBJ2-7	TGTGCCATCAGTGGGTTTGAACGGGGTGAATCCTACGAGCAGTACTTC	CAISGFERGESYEQYF
TRBD2	-	TRBV5-1	TRBJ2-1	TGCGCCAGCAGCTTAGGCGGGAGCTCCTACAATGAGCAGTTCTTC	CASSLGGSSYNEQFF
TRBD2	-	TRBV2	TRBJ2-7	TGTGCCAGCAGCCCAATTGGGGGGGGTGGCGAGCAGTACTTC	CASSPIGGGGEQYF
-	-	TRBV5-1	TRBJ2-2	TGCGCCAGCAGCTTGGGCCTCCCCCCAGACACCGGGGAGCTGTTTTTT	CASSLGLPPDTGELFF
TRBD2	-	TRBV7-2	TRBJ2-7	TGTGCCAGCAGCCCCCGGACTAGCGGGAGTCACGAGCAGTACTTC	CASSPRTSGSHEQYF
TRBD2	-	TRBV4-1	TRBJ2-5	TGCGCCAGCAGTCGCTCGGGGGGAGGGTTGAGAGAGACCCAGTACTTC	CASSRSGGGLRETQYF
TRBD2	-	TRBV27	TRBJ2-3	TGTGCCAGCAGTTTAAACGGGAGGCCGGCAGATACGCAGTATTTT	CASSLNGRPADTQYF
-	-	TRBV2	TRBJ2-7	TGTGCCAGCAGGGGGACGGGGGTGGGACTCTACGAGCAGTACTTC	CASRGTGVGLYEQYF
-	many	TRBV25-1	TRBJ1-1	TGTGCCAGCAGTCTCTCTACTGAAGCTTTCTTT	CASSLSTEAFF
-	few	TRBV5-8	TRBJ1-4	TGTGCCAGCAGCACGGGGACATCCTATGAAAAACTGTTTTTT	CASSTGTSYEKLFF
TRBD2	-	TRBV30	TRBJ2-7	TGTGCCTGGAGTCCCGGACTAGACGAGCAGTACTTC	CAWSPGLDEQYF
-	medium-sized	TRBV6-1	TRBJ1-5	TGTGCCAGCAGTGGGGAAAAGGGGTCGGATCAGCCCCAGCATTTT	CASSGEKGSDQPQHF
TRBD2	few	TRBV7-9	TRBJ2-3	TGTGCCAGCAGCTCTCGACTAGCGGGAACAGATACGCAGTATTTT	CASSSRLAGTDTQYF
TRBD1	-	TRBV10-3	TRBJ1-1	TGTGCCATCACCTCGACAGGGTCCCAGGACACTGAAGCTTTCTTT	CAITSTGSQDTEAFF
-	-	TRBV7-2	TRBJ2-7	TGTGCCAGCAGCTTACTTGCCCTTCGAGGCGAGCAGTACTTC	CASSLLALRGEQYF
-	-	TRBV5-6	TRBJ1-3	TGTGCCAGCAGCTTGGAATGGGGGACTGAAAACACCATATATTTT	CASSLEWGTENTIYF
-	-	TRBV28	TRBJ1-2	TGTGCCAGCAGCGAGAGAGACTATGGCTACACCTTC	CASSERDYGYTF
TRBD1	few	TRBV7-2	TRBJ1-4	TGTGCCAGCAGCCTTCGACAGGGTGGAGAAAAACTGTTTTTT	CASSLRQGGEKLFF
-	-	TRBV19	TRBJ1-4	TGTGCCAGTAAAGGTGGAGATTTCTACTCAACTAATGAAAAACTGTTTTTT	CASKGGDFYSTNEKLFF
TRBD2	-	TRBV5-1	TRBJ2-2	TGCGCCAGCATGCTCTCCGGGACTAGAAGTGGGGAGCTGTTTTTT	CASMLSGTRSGELFF
-	-	TRBV7-7	TRBJ2-1	TGTGCTAGCAGCTCATCACCGGGACTCCATAGGGATGAGCAGTTCTTC	CASSSSPGLHRDEQFF
TRBD2	few	TRBV28	TRBJ2-1	TGTGCCAGCAGTTTTATGGGCGGGACTAGCGGGAGTTACAATGAGCAGTTCTTC	CASSFMGGTSGSYNEQFF
TRBD1	-	TRBV7-8	TRBJ2-5	TGTGCCAGCAAACCGGGACAGGGGCACGAGACCCAGTACTTC	CASKPGQGHETQYF
TRBD1	-	TRBV10-3	TRBJ2-1	TGTGCCATCACCCCCCAGGGGGAATACAATGAGCAGTTCTTC	CAITPQGEYNEQFF
TRBD1	-	TRBV6-6	TRBJ1-2	TGTGCCAGCAGCCGATCGACAGGGGGCTATGGCTACACCTTC	CASSRSTGGYGYTF
-	-	TRBV4-2	TRBJ1-1	TGTGCCAGCAGCCAGGGTGTTACTGGACAGATCAACACTGAAGCTTTCTTT	CASSQGVTGQINTEAFF
-	once	TRBV5-4	TRBJ1-5	TGTGCCAGCAGCTTGGGAGGGGGGGCGGGCAATCAGCCCCAGCATTTT	CASSLGGGAGNQPQHF
TRBD1	-	TRBV6-1	TRBJ2-3	TGTGCCAGCAAAACTTCGACAGGGGGCACAGATACGCAGTATTTT	CASKTSTGGTDTQYF
-	-	TRBV7-9	TRBJ2-2	TGTGCCAGCAGCTTGGACAGCCCGAACACCGGGGAGCTGTTTTTT	CASSLDSPNTGELFF
-	-	TRBV6-1	TRBJ1-2	TGTGCCAGCAGGGACACGTTCTATGGCTACACCTTC	CASRDTFYGYTF
TRBD1	-	TRBV5-6	TRBJ2-1	TGTGCCAGCAGCTCCCGCAGGGGGCATTGGAATGAGCAGTTCTTC	CASSSRRGHWNEQFF
TRBD1	few	TRBV7-9	TRBJ1-2	TGTGCCAGCAGCCCCCCAGGGGGCGGTAGCTATGGCTACACCTTC	CASSPPGGGSYGYTF
-	few	TRBV6-1	TRBJ2-1	TGTGCCAGCAGTGAACATTTGAGCTCCTACAATGAGCAGTTCTTC	CASSEHLSSYNEQFF
-	-	TRBV5-4	TRBJ2-1	TGTGCCAGCTCTTTTAGCGGCCAAGGTCTAGATGAGCAGTTCTTC	CASSFSGQGLDEQFF